One T cell receptor (beta chain) is described in this entry. The entry originates in a study of T cell responses to AZD1222 COVID-19 vaccine. The repertoire was sequenced with immunoSEQ multiplex PCR; TCRdb's copy has only in-frame clones and lacks some. The profile shows more than 110,000 clones, 70% to 90% of them singletons. The germline V gene encodes CDR1 SNHLY and CDR2 FYNNEI. V gave up 2 bases and J gave up 2 bases; unmatched junction bases: 3. The CDR3 consists of 15 residues. J is TRBJ1-5 and V is TRBV2; 7 bases align to TRBD1. The clonotype was recovered from an adult in good health. This material consisted of peripheral blood, taken on day 0 of AZD1222 vaccination. The CDR3 loop is CASSEWGQRNQPQHF. For the CDR3, the DNA is TGTGCCAGCAGTGAATGGGGACAGCGCAATCAGCCCCAGCATTTT. The full variable domain, with the rest looked up from reference TRBV2 and TRBJ1-5, is EPEVTQTPSHQVTQMGQEVILRCVPISNHLYFYWYRQILGQKVEFLVSFYNNEISEKSEIFDDQFSVERPDGSNFTLKIRSTKLEDSAMYFCASSEWGQRNQPQHFGDGTRLSIL.